These 25 T cell receptor beta chains came from one sample sequenced in a study of CXCR3-negative and CXCR3-positive naive CD8 T cells. Whole-study findings and limits: Hydrophobicity of TRB CDR3s was greater in CXCR3-positive naive cells than in CXCR3-negative naive cells.

Their cognate antigens are unknown. The authors prepared UMI-labeled TRB cDNA libraries by 5' RACE. TCRdb reanalyzed the 5' RACE reads, giving one entry per CDR3 protein sequence and no DNA. The sample totals more than 75,000 distinct CDR3 sequences. Material: naive CXCR3+ CD8+ T cells from blood. Specified subset: CD45RO-CCR7+CD27+CD95- naive CD8+ T cells expressing CXCR3 (TNR3+). The source of these receptors is a human donor in good health. Some clones in this sample may be carry-over from other donors' samples.

The chain has TRBV29-1 and TRBJ2-2. CDR3 length equals 14 residues. The germline V gene has CDR1 SQVTM and CDR2 ANQGSEA. This CDR3 reads CSVEDQVSPGELFF.

This chain uses TRBV7-9 with TRBJ2-2; TCRdb names TRBD2, which stays unverified in the absence of DNA. The CDR3 length is 17 residues. Germline V lookup: CDR1 SEHNR, CDR2 FQNEAQ (reference sequence). CDR3 region: CASSLGRTSGGTGELFF.

This chain links TRBV29-1 with TRBJ2-1; TCRdb names TRBD1, which stays unverified in the absence of DNA. The germline V gene encodes CDR1 SQVTM and CDR2 ANQGSEA. The CDR3 length is 16 residues. Here the CDR3 reads CSVDLFGQGARNEQFF.

This rearrangement joins TRBV4-2 to TRBJ2-5; with no DNA, the TCRdb D assignment of TRBD2 cannot be verified. This CDR3 is built from 16 residues. Germline CDR1 LGHNA, CDR2 YNFKEQ. The CDR3 spells CASSQEPAGFEETQYF.

The chain couples TRBV11-2 to TRBJ2-7. The CDR3 loop spans 12 amino acids. CDR1 and CDR2 from the germline V gene are SGHAT and FQNNGV. The CDR3 protein is CASSLDYSEQYF.

V and J are TRBV6-5 and TRBJ2-6. CDR1 is MNHEY, CDR2 SVGAGI, per germline. The CDR3 spans 14 residues. The CDR3 sequence is CASTQFPGANVLTF.

The CDR3 is CASSPTHTGTPEAFF. V usage is TRBV7-9 and J usage is TRBJ1-1; with no DNA, the TCRdb D assignment of TRBD1 cannot be verified. Germline lookup yields CDR1 SEHNR and CDR2 FQNEAQ (reference sequence). The CDR3 runs to 15 residues.

CDR3 in amino acids: CSVEDPLSNEQFF. V and J are TRBV29-1 and TRBJ2-1. Germline V gene data show CDR1 as SQVTM and CDR2 as ANQGSEA. The CDR3 has 13 amino acids.

The chain couples TRBV27 to TRBJ1-2. The CDR3 extends over 14 amino acids. The V gene's germline CDR1 is MNHEY and CDR2 SMNVEV (reference sequence). The CDR3 is CASSPTHSAYGYTF.

The rearrangement joins TRBV15 to TRBJ2-7; TCRdb's D call of TRBD2 is untestable without DNA. This CDR3 comprises 14 residues. Per the germline V gene, CDR1 is LNHNV and CDR2 is YYDKDF (reference sequence). The CDR3 loop is CATSGGLQGYEQYF.

The chain has TRBV5-6 and TRBJ2-1; absent DNA, TCRdb's TRBD2 call cannot be checked. The V gene's germline CDR1 is SGHDT and CDR2 YYEEEE. CDR3 size: 16 residues. CDR3 in amino acids: CASSLWGLAGVNEQFF.

The chain employs TRBV20-1 and TRBJ2-1; checking the TCRdb D call of TRBD2 is not possible without DNA. Per germline, CDR1 DFQATT and CDR2 SNEGSKA (reference sequence). This CDR3 comprises 16 residues. This chain's CDR3 is CSARDYVGSTPDEQFF.

This chain links TRBV5-1 with TRBJ2-7; there is no DNA to check the TCRdb D call of TRBD1. This CDR3 comprises 15 residues. The germline V gene has CDR1 SGHRS and CDR2 YFSETQ. The CDR3 loop is CASSLDGAGAYEQYF.

The J gene is TRBJ2-7, the V gene TRBV6-6. The CDR3 is made up of 12 amino acids. Germline CDR1 MNHNY, CDR2 SVGAGI (reference sequence). Here the CDR3 reads CASRGTAYEQYF.

V and J are TRBV6-2 or TRBV6-3 and TRBJ2-1; with no DNA, the TCRdb D assignment of TRBD2 cannot be verified. Germline values: CDR1 MNHEY, CDR2 SVGEGT. The CDR3 totals 17 residues. The CDR3 protein is CASSPALTSGSLDEQFF.

This sequence joins TRBV20-1 and TRBJ2-1; TCRdb gives TRBD1 as the D gene, but with no DNA this cannot be confirmed. The CDR3 spans 14 residues. CDR1 and CDR2 (germline): DFQATT, SNEGSKA (reference sequence). CDR3 loop: CSARGQGEANEQFF.

The chain joins TRBV7-8 to TRBJ2-3; TCRdb's D call of TRBD2 is untestable without DNA. CDR3 length: 17 amino acids. CDR1 is SGHVS, CDR2 FQNEAQ, per germline. Here the CDR3 reads CASSLPERGGDVDTQYF.

This chain joins TRBV24-1 and TRBJ2-3; TCRdb's assignment of TRBD1 cannot be checked, as there is no DNA. CDR1 and CDR2 from the germline V gene are KGHDR and SFDVKD. This CDR3 spans 16 amino acids. CDR3: CATGGTGHFGTDTQYF.

V usage is TRBV28 and J usage is TRBJ1-1; TCRdb names TRBD1, which stays unverified in the absence of DNA. Looked up from germline, CDR1 is MDHEN and CDR2 is SYDVKM. The CDR3 is made up of 22 amino acids. This chain's CDR3 is CASSPDFDRMRLLGGMNTEAFF. Together with reference TRBV28 and TRBJ1-1, the CDR3 gives the full variable domain: DVKVTQSSRYLVKRTGEKVFLECVQDMDHENMFWYRQDPGLGLRLIYFSYDVKMKEKGDIPEGYSVSREKKERFSLILESASTNQTSMYLCASSPDFDRMRLLGGMNTEAFFGQGTRLTVV.

The chain has TRBV6-2 or TRBV6-3 and TRBJ1-5; TCRdb indicates TRBD1, and absent DNA this call remains unverified. CDR3 length: 16 amino acids. Germline lookup yields CDR1 MNHEY and CDR2 SVGEGT. The CDR3 region is CASSYTGGYSNQPQHF.

The chain has TRBV5-1 and TRBJ2-1; the D call of TRBD1 rests on TCRdb alone, since no DNA is present to check it. This CDR3 region has 14 residues. CDR1 and CDR2 from the germline V gene are SGHRS and YFSETQ. CDR3: CASSFLQGQGEQFF.

The chain links TRBV15 to TRBJ2-5. There are 12 residues in the CDR3. From germline, CDR1 is LNHNV and CDR2 YYDKDF (reference sequence). The CDR3 here is CATSRGGETQYF.

This chain joins TRBV29-1 and TRBJ1-2; TCRdb indicates TRBD1, and absent DNA this call remains unverified. The CDR3 runs 13 residues. CDR1 and CDR2 from the germline V gene are SQVTM and ANQGSEA. This CDR3 is CSLLQQGDYGYTF.

The chain carries TRBV4-2 and TRBJ2-7; without DNA, the TCRdb call of TRBD2 cannot be checked. Germline V lookup: CDR1 LGHNA, CDR2 YNFKEQ. This CDR3 is built from 15 residues. CDR3 residues: CASSHVLAGAYEQYF.

The CDR3 loop is CASSQEQFEGASLSGANVLTF. This rearrangement joins TRBV4-3 to TRBJ2-6; the TCRdb call, TRBD1, lacks DNA for checking. The germline V gene encodes CDR1 LGHNA and CDR2 YSLEER. This CDR3 has 21 amino acids.